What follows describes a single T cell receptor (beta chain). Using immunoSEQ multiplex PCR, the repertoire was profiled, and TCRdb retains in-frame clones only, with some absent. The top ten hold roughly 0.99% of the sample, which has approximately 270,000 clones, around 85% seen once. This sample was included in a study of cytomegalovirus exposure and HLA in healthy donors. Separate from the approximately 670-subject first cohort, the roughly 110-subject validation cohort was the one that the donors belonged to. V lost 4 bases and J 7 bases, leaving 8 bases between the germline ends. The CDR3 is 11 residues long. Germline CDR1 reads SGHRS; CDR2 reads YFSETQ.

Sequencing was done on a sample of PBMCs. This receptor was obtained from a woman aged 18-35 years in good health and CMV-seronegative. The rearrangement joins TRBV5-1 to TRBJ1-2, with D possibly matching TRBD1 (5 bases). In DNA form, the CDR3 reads TGCGCCAGCAGCCAGGACACTGGCTACACCTTC. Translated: CASSQDTGYTF.